Listed below are T cell receptor beta chains from one sample, sequenced in a study of T cell responses to AZD1222 COVID-19 vaccine. Here immunoSEQ multiplex PCR was the method, and the copy in TCRdb shows in-frame clones only, minus some. The table lists 100,000 to 150,000 clones, under 90% of them singletons. This specimen was peripheral blood, taken on day 0 of AZD1222 vaccination. The receptors stem from an adult in good health. Both conserved end residues are part of each CDR3. D genes are given only for firm matches. Not every row has a clone size; where given, it reads once, few, many or a size class.

cdr3_nt: TGTGCCAGCAGCCCCCAGTCGGGGGGGTTGACCGGGGAGCTGTTTTTT; cdr3_aa: CASSPQSGGLTGELFF; v_call: TRBV9; d_call: TRBD2; j_call: TRBJ2-2; clone_size: NA
cdr3_nt: TGTGCCAGCAGCCGACAGTCGAATTCACCCCTCCACTTT; cdr3_aa: CASSRQSNSPLHF; v_call: TRBV3-1/TRBV3-2; d_call: NA; j_call: TRBJ1-6; clone_size: few
cdr3_nt: TGTGCCAGCAGCTTAGACATCACCCCCTCCTACGAGCAGTACTTC; cdr3_aa: CASSLDITPSYEQYF; v_call: TRBV7-8; d_call: NA; j_call: TRBJ2-7; clone_size: NA
cdr3_nt: TGTGCCAGCAGCTTACAGTTCTACGAGCAGTACTTC; cdr3_aa: CASSLQFYEQYF; v_call: TRBV5-6; d_call: NA; j_call: TRBJ2-7; clone_size: NA
cdr3_nt: TGTGCCAGCAGCCCCGACAGGGACTTAGGACAGCCCCAGCATTTT; cdr3_aa: CASSPDRDLGQPQHF; v_call: TRBV6-6; d_call: TRBD1; j_call: TRBJ1-5; clone_size: NA
cdr3_nt: TGTGCCTGGAGTGTAGGTGGGACAGGGGTACTTCAGCCCCAGCATTTT; cdr3_aa: CAWSVGGTGVLQPQHF; v_call: TRBV30; d_call: TRBD1; j_call: TRBJ1-5; clone_size: NA
cdr3_nt: TGTGCCAGCAGTTTTTCCACAGGGGGTAGAAACACCATATATTTT; cdr3_aa: CASSFSTGGRNTIYF; v_call: TRBV6-6; d_call: TRBD1; j_call: TRBJ1-3; clone_size: NA
cdr3_nt: TGTGCCAGCAGCTTAGCAGGGAACACTGAAGCTTTCTTT; cdr3_aa: CASSLAGNTEAFF; v_call: TRBV7-2; d_call: NA; j_call: TRBJ1-1; clone_size: few
cdr3_nt: TGTGCCAGCAGTCTGGGACAGTCGAATGAAAAACTGTTTTTT; cdr3_aa: CASSLGQSNEKLFF; v_call: TRBV2; d_call: TRBD1; j_call: TRBJ1-4; clone_size: few
cdr3_nt: TGTGCCAGCAGCCAAGCACAGGAAGCTTTCTTT; cdr3_aa: CASSQAQEAFF; v_call: TRBV3-1/TRBV3-2; d_call: NA; j_call: TRBJ1-1; clone_size: few
cdr3_nt: TGTGCCAGCAGGTCTGGACAGGGGCCTGGAAACACCATATATTTT; cdr3_aa: CASRSGQGPGNTIYF; v_call: TRBV7-2; d_call: TRBD1; j_call: TRBJ1-3; clone_size: NA
cdr3_nt: TGTGCCAGCAGTTGGGGGCAGGGTGGTAGCAATCAGCCCCAGCATTTT; cdr3_aa: CASSWGQGGSNQPQHF; v_call: TRBV6-5; d_call: NA; j_call: TRBJ1-5; clone_size: NA
cdr3_nt: TGTGCCAGCAGCTCACCTCGGGGAGCCCCATTAGGAGATACGCAGTATTTT; cdr3_aa: CASSSPRGAPLGDTQYF; v_call: TRBV11-2; d_call: NA; j_call: TRBJ2-3; clone_size: NA
cdr3_nt: TGTGCCAGCAGCTATATGGATCTTTATGGCTACACCTTC; cdr3_aa: CASSYMDLYGYTF; v_call: TRBV5-4; d_call: NA; j_call: TRBJ1-2; clone_size: NA
cdr3_nt: TGTGCCAGCTCACCAGAGAGCTCCTATAATTCACCCCTCCACTTT; cdr3_aa: CASSPESSYNSPLHF; v_call: TRBV18; d_call: NA; j_call: TRBJ1-6; clone_size: NA
cdr3_nt: TGTGCCAGCAGTACTCAGAGGGTTCAGCCCCAGCATTTT; cdr3_aa: CASSTQRVQPQHF; v_call: TRBV6-2/TRBV6-3; d_call: NA; j_call: TRBJ1-5; clone_size: few
cdr3_nt: TGTGCCAGCGCCGAGGGGCGGATGGGCTACACCTTC; cdr3_aa: CASAEGRMGYTF; v_call: TRBV2; d_call: NA; j_call: TRBJ1-2; clone_size: NA
cdr3_nt: TGTGCCAGCAGCCGCCCAGGGCGAGATACGCAGTATTTT; cdr3_aa: CASSRPGRDTQYF; v_call: TRBV7-2; d_call: NA; j_call: TRBJ2-3; clone_size: NA
cdr3_nt: TGTGCCAGCAGCCCCGGGACAGGAGAAAATGAGCAGTTCTTC; cdr3_aa: CASSPGTGENEQFF; v_call: TRBV5-4; d_call: TRBD1; j_call: TRBJ2-1; clone_size: NA
cdr3_nt: TGTGCCAGCAGCCAAGAACAGGGAGGCAGTGAGCAGTTCTTC; cdr3_aa: CASSQEQGGSEQFF; v_call: TRBV3-1/TRBV3-2; d_call: NA; j_call: TRBJ2-1; clone_size: few
cdr3_nt: TGTGCCAGCAGCTTAGACGGATGGACTGAAGCTTTCTTT; cdr3_aa: CASSLDGWTEAFF; v_call: TRBV5-4; d_call: NA; j_call: TRBJ1-1; clone_size: NA
cdr3_nt: TGTGCCAGCAGTGAAGCGGTCTATGAGCAGTTCTTC; cdr3_aa: CASSEAVYEQFF; v_call: TRBV6-1; d_call: NA; j_call: TRBJ2-1; clone_size: NA
cdr3_nt: TGTGCCAGCAGCTTAGATGGGGCCCCCAGAGATGGCTACACCTTC; cdr3_aa: CASSLDGAPRDGYTF; v_call: TRBV7-9; d_call: NA; j_call: TRBJ1-2; clone_size: NA
cdr3_nt: TGTGCCACCAGTGATGGCAGGGGGACGGGCGGCTACACCTTC; cdr3_aa: CATSDGRGTGGYTF; v_call: TRBV24-1; d_call: TRBD1; j_call: TRBJ1-2; clone_size: NA
cdr3_nt: TGTGCCAGCACCCCTATCGGGGGCACGACCCAGCATTTT; cdr3_aa: CASTPIGGTTQHF; v_call: TRBV7-2; d_call: NA; j_call: TRBJ1-5; clone_size: NA
cdr3_nt: TGTGCCAGCACCCAGTACCAAGAGACCCAGTACTTC; cdr3_aa: CASTQYQETQYF; v_call: TRBV2; d_call: NA; j_call: TRBJ2-5; clone_size: NA
cdr3_nt: TGTGCCAGCAGCATAACCAGAGACTCCTACGAGCAGTACTTC; cdr3_aa: CASSITRDSYEQYF; v_call: TRBV7-2; d_call: NA; j_call: TRBJ2-7; clone_size: NA
cdr3_nt: TGTGCCAGCAGCGGGGGGCTTTCTAATTCACCCCTCCACTTT; cdr3_aa: CASSGGLSNSPLHF; v_call: TRBV7-8; d_call: NA; j_call: TRBJ1-6; clone_size: NA
cdr3_nt: TGTGCCAGCAGCTCGGGACCCTACACTGAAGCTTTCTTT; cdr3_aa: CASSSGPYTEAFF; v_call: TRBV11-2; d_call: NA; j_call: TRBJ1-1; clone_size: NA
cdr3_nt: TGTGCCAGCAGACCGGGGGGTAACTCCTACAATGAGCAGTTCTTC; cdr3_aa: CASRPGGNSYNEQFF; v_call: TRBV6-5; d_call: TRBD2; j_call: TRBJ2-1; clone_size: NA
cdr3_nt: TGTGCCAGCGGGATCGGACTCCTAAATGAGCAGTTCTTC; cdr3_aa: CASGIGLLNEQFF; v_call: TRBV11-2; d_call: NA; j_call: TRBJ2-1; clone_size: NA
cdr3_nt: TGCAGCGTTACGATGAACACTGAAGCTTTCTTT; cdr3_aa: CSVTMNTEAFF; v_call: TRBV29-1; d_call: NA; j_call: TRBJ1-1; clone_size: NA
cdr3_nt: TGTGCCAGCCCGTTTGGGGGGGCTTCGGTGGGCGGCTATGGCTACACCTTC; cdr3_aa: CASPFGGASVGGYGYTF; v_call: TRBV7-2; d_call: NA; j_call: TRBJ1-2; clone_size: NA
cdr3_nt: TGTGCCAGTAGTATTTTTGTAGGGGGGATGTACGAGCAGTACTTC; cdr3_aa: CASSIFVGGMYEQYF; v_call: TRBV19; d_call: NA; j_call: TRBJ2-7; clone_size: NA
cdr3_nt: TGTGCCAGCAGCTCTAGCTACTCGGGGACCCAGTACTTC; cdr3_aa: CASSSSYSGTQYF; v_call: TRBV7-2; d_call: NA; j_call: TRBJ2-5; clone_size: NA
cdr3_nt: TGTGCCAGCAGCTTAGATCCTGGGCGGGAGCTGTTTTTT; cdr3_aa: CASSLDPGRELFF; v_call: TRBV11-3; d_call: NA; j_call: TRBJ2-2; clone_size: NA
cdr3_nt: TGTGCCAGCAGCTTATTCCACGGGATGAACACTGAAGCTTTCTTT; cdr3_aa: CASSLFHGMNTEAFF; v_call: TRBV7-3; d_call: NA; j_call: TRBJ1-1; clone_size: NA
cdr3_nt: TGTGCCAGCAGCTTAATAGCGGGGGAGCCCCAGCATTTT; cdr3_aa: CASSLIAGEPQHF; v_call: TRBV9; d_call: NA; j_call: TRBJ1-5; clone_size: NA
cdr3_nt: TGTGCCAGCAGTGGGACAGGGAACTATGGCTACACCTTC; cdr3_aa: CASSGTGNYGYTF; v_call: TRBV6-2/TRBV6-3; d_call: TRBD1; j_call: TRBJ1-2; clone_size: few
cdr3_nt: TGTGCCAGCAGCTCGTTACAGGGCTCTGGTCAGCCCCAGCATTTT; cdr3_aa: CASSSLQGSGQPQHF; v_call: TRBV5-6; d_call: NA; j_call: TRBJ1-5; clone_size: NA
cdr3_nt: TGTGCCAGCAGCTTAGACCAGGGCTGGAACTATGGCTACACCTTC; cdr3_aa: CASSLDQGWNYGYTF; v_call: TRBV7-2; d_call: NA; j_call: TRBJ1-2; clone_size: NA
cdr3_nt: TGTGCCTGGAGTGACAGCTACAATCAGCCCCAGCATTTT; cdr3_aa: CAWSDSYNQPQHF; v_call: TRBV30; d_call: NA; j_call: TRBJ1-5; clone_size: NA
cdr3_nt: TGCAGTGCCGAGGGGCATGGGGAGCTGTTTTTT; cdr3_aa: CSAEGHGELFF; v_call: TRBV20-1; d_call: NA; j_call: TRBJ2-2; clone_size: NA
cdr3_nt: TGTGCCAGCAGCCCCTCGGGACAGGCCTACGAGCAGTACTTC; cdr3_aa: CASSPSGQAYEQYF; v_call: TRBV9; d_call: TRBD1; j_call: TRBJ2-7; clone_size: NA
cdr3_nt: TGTGCCAGCGTAACAGGGTCGGTCAATGGCTACACCTTC; cdr3_aa: CASVTGSVNGYTF; v_call: TRBV2; d_call: NA; j_call: TRBJ1-2; clone_size: NA
cdr3_nt: TGTGCCTGCCGTAGAATGGGGGGGAATGAAAAACTGTTTTTT; cdr3_aa: CACRRMGGNEKLFF; v_call: TRBV30; d_call: NA; j_call: TRBJ1-4; clone_size: NA
cdr3_nt: TGCGCCAGCAGCCTCAGGGATGCATTCAACACCGGGGAGCTGTTTTTT; cdr3_aa: CASSLRDAFNTGELFF; v_call: TRBV4-1; d_call: NA; j_call: TRBJ2-2; clone_size: NA
cdr3_nt: TGTGCCAGCTCACGACGGTCTAGCGGGGGACAGAACACCGGGGAGCTGTTTTTT; cdr3_aa: CASSRRSSGGQNTGELFF; v_call: TRBV18; d_call: TRBD2; j_call: TRBJ2-2; clone_size: NA
cdr3_nt: TGTGCCAGCAGACCAGGTGACAGGGGGAATGGCTACACCTTC; cdr3_aa: CASRPGDRGNGYTF; v_call: TRBV27; d_call: TRBD1; j_call: TRBJ1-2; clone_size: NA
cdr3_nt: TGCAGCGTTAAGGGGCAGGGGATTGGAAACACCATATATTTT; cdr3_aa: CSVKGQGIGNTIYF; v_call: TRBV29-1; d_call: NA; j_call: TRBJ1-3; clone_size: NA
cdr3_nt: TGTGCCAGCAGTGAATACGAGATGAACACTGAAGCTTTCTTT; cdr3_aa: CASSEYEMNTEAFF; v_call: TRBV6-1; d_call: NA; j_call: TRBJ1-1; clone_size: NA
cdr3_nt: TGTGCCAGCAGCCCCGGACACCTTGCTAACTATGGCTACACCTTC; cdr3_aa: CASSPGHLANYGYTF; v_call: TRBV7-9; d_call: NA; j_call: TRBJ1-2; clone_size: NA
cdr3_nt: TGTGCCAGCAGCCCTCGCATGAACACTGAAGCTTTCTTT; cdr3_aa: CASSPRMNTEAFF; v_call: TRBV9; d_call: NA; j_call: TRBJ1-1; clone_size: NA
cdr3_nt: TGTGCCAGCACCAAGCTTAGGCAGGTCTCAACTGAAGCTTTCTTT; cdr3_aa: CASTKLRQVSTEAFF; v_call: TRBV11-2; d_call: NA; j_call: TRBJ1-1; clone_size: NA
cdr3_nt: TGCGCCAGCAGCTTAGGACGGAGTGTAGGGTCCAAAAACATTCAGTACTTC; cdr3_aa: CASSLGRSVGSKNIQYF; v_call: TRBV4-1; d_call: NA; j_call: TRBJ2-4; clone_size: NA
cdr3_nt: TGTGCCAGCAGCGCGGACAGGGGCTACGGAAACACCATATATTTT; cdr3_aa: CASSADRGYGNTIYF; v_call: TRBV9; d_call: TRBD1; j_call: TRBJ1-3; clone_size: NA
cdr3_nt: TGCGCCAGCAGCTTGCGCCGGGACAGGGGGGATACGCAGTATTTT; cdr3_aa: CASSLRRDRGDTQYF; v_call: TRBV5-1; d_call: TRBD1; j_call: TRBJ2-3; clone_size: NA
cdr3_nt: TGCGCCAGCAGCTTTACTCAGCCAGGGAGGGATTCACCCCTCCACTTT; cdr3_aa: CASSFTQPGRDSPLHF; v_call: TRBV5-1; d_call: NA; j_call: TRBJ1-6; clone_size: once
cdr3_nt: TGTGCCAGCAGCGCTGGAGGGCAGGGGGGAAAGTACTTC; cdr3_aa: CASSAGGQGGKYF; v_call: TRBV7-9; d_call: NA; j_call: TRBJ2-7; clone_size: NA
cdr3_nt: TGTGCCAGCAGCTTAATGATTGGGGGACAGGATGGCTACACCTTC; cdr3_aa: CASSLMIGGQDGYTF; v_call: TRBV7-2; d_call: TRBD1; j_call: TRBJ1-2; clone_size: NA